The 18 T cell receptor beta chains below were found in one sample sequenced in a study of tumor-infiltrating lymphocytes in primary liver carcinoma. Starting from 500 ng of total RNA, TCR beta cDNA was produced with a primer in the constant region. Researchers made the TCR beta libraries by running three nested multiplex PCR rounds with slightly modified ARM-PCR. Each of the first two PCR rounds ran roughly 9 cycles with TRBV1-TRBV30 forward and C-beta reverse primers. MiXCR, run by TCRdb on the multiplex PCR reads, gives a single entry per CDR3 protein. This sample has over 25,000 distinct CDR3 sequences, with approximately 78% found just once. Between roughly 17 and 33 mg of unsorted bulk tissue served as the source from which RNA and DNA were co-extracted. Specimen: liver tumor tissue from sampling region 3. Specified subset: tumor region T3, left-lateral pole. All receptors derive from a man aged 35-49 years with primary liver carcinoma and hepatitis B virus infection.

A note on this clonotype: The junction shows a germline mismatch at one end, possibly a read error. V and J are TRBV4-3 and TRBJ2-1; no firm D call. CDR3 length equals 16 residues. CDR1 and CDR2 from the germline V gene are LGHNA and YSLEER. The CDR3 DNA sequence: TGCGCCAACAGCCAAGATAGAGCAGACACCTACAATGAACAGTTCTTC. It codes for CANSQDRADTYNEQFF.

A few counts support this clonotype. The chain uses TRBV4-1 and TRBJ2-7; 7 nucleotides match TRBD2. The CDR3 loop spans 16 amino acids. From germline, CDR1 is MGHRA and CDR2 YSYEKL. Unmatched junction bases numbered 11, after V lost 2 bases and J lost 4 bases. CDR3 amino acids: CASSQSLAELLYEQYF. The CDR3 DNA follows: TGCGCCAGCAGCCAATCTCTAGCGGAGCTACTTTACGAGCAGTACTTC.

Notes on this clonotype: The junction and the germline gene differ at one end; a read error may be behind it. This chain uses TRBV12-3 or TRBV12-4 with TRBJ2-2, with TRBD2 matching 10 bases. The CDR3 contains 16 residues. As DNA, the CDR3 is TGTGTCAGCAGTTTAGTGCTAGCGGGAGTTTTCGGGGTGCTGTTTTTT. This gives the protein CVSSLVLAGVFGVLFF.

In regard to this clonotype: At one boundary the junction diverges from the germline segment, which might be a read error. The rearrangement uses TRBV6-6 and TRBJ2-7; maybe TRBD1 (5 bases). In germline, CDR1 is MNHNY, CDR2 SVGAGI (reference sequence). The CDR3 has 15 amino acids. In DNA form, the CDR3 reads TGTGCCAGCACTCACGACACCTACAGGAACTACGAGCAGCACTTC. Translated, it gives CASTHDTYRNYEQHF.

This clonotype was counted only a few times. The junction differs from germline at one of its ends, possibly a read error. The chain recombines TRBV10-3 with TRBJ1-2; TRBD1 matches at 8 bases. This CDR3 is built from 12 residues. Germline V gene sequence: CDR1 ENHRY, CDR2 SYGVKD. This CDR3 is CTISDRGYGYTF. DNA of the CDR3: TGTACCATCAGTGACAGGGGTTACGGCTACACCTTC.

Concerning this clonotype itself: A much larger clone lies one base from this, so it may be a read error. J is TRBJ2-3 and V is TRBV11-2, with D tentatively TRBD1 (6 bases). Germline CDR1 SGHAT, CDR2 FQNNGV. CDR3 size: 17 residues. The CDR3 bases are TGTGCCAGCAGCTTTTTTTCAGGGGTAATGGGCACAGATAAGCAGTATTTT. It codes for CASSFFSGVMGTDKQYF.

Remarks on this clonotype: At one of its ends the junction is not consistent with the germline gene, which may arise from a read error. The chain has TRBV7-9 and TRBJ2-6; TRBD1 is a possible D gene (5 bases). Germline V lookup: CDR1 SEHNR, CDR2 FQNEAQ (reference sequence). The CDR3 is made up of 14 amino acids. CDR3 nucleotides: TGTGCCAGCTGCTTGGTGGTAGGGGCCAACGTCCTGGCTTTC. Translated, it gives CASCLVVGANVLAF.

This clonotype was seen only a few times. Compared with germline, one end of the junction differs, possibly owing to a read error. This chain joins TRBV6-6 and TRBJ2-7; D gene uncertain. The CDR3 is 17 residues long. The germline gives CDR1 MNHNY, CDR2 SVGAGI (reference sequence). The chain's CDR3 is CACSYSNRLSRIHEQYF. DNA for the CDR3: TGTGCCTGCAGTTACTCGAATCGACTTTCCCGTATCCACGAGCAGTACTTC.

Comment on this clonotype: One junction end disagrees with the germline gene, perhaps due to a read error. The chain links TRBV11-3 to TRBJ2-2; the D gene is possibly TRBD2 (5 bases). Germline V lookup: CDR1 SGHNT, CDR2 YENEEA. The CDR3 spans 15 residues. The CDR3 protein is CARWRLKLITGELFF. The CDR3 coding sequence is TGTGCCAGGTGGCGCCTTAAACTCATCACCGGGGAGCTGTTCTTC.

Points on this clonotype: The germline gene is not matched at one end of the junction; a read error may be the cause. The chain couples TRBV6-5 to TRBJ2-7, with TRBD1 as a possible D gene (5 bases). This CDR3 has 13 residues. From germline, CDR1 is MNHEY and CDR2 SVGAGI. CDR3 residues: CASSRTNAYEQYF. CDR3 DNA: TGTGCCAGCAGCCGGACAAATGCCTACGAGCAATATTTC.

The genes are TRBV19 and TRBJ1-2; D call uncertain. Germline CDR1 LNHDA, CDR2 SQIVND (reference sequence). Trimming stripped 11 bases from V and 8 bases from J, with 24 bases between. The CDR3 runs to 14 residues. In DNA, the CDR3 is TGTGCCTCCCCCCCCATGCCAGAGCAACGGGGCTACACCTTC. This sequence encodes CASPPMPEQRGYTF.

The V call is TRBV6-1, the J call TRBJ2-4; D perhaps matches TRBD1 (8 bases). V was trimmed by 6 bases and J by 12 bases, leaving 21 bases between them. CDR1 and CDR2 (germline): MNHNS, SASEGT. This CDR3 has 14 amino acids. CDR3 coding DNA: TGTGCCAGCAGGACCTGGACAGGGAGGGACACTCAGTACTTC. Protein product: CASRTWTGRDTQYF.

As for this clonotype: Sequence at one end of the junction differs from germline and may be a read error. The V and J genes are TRBV4-1 and TRBJ1-6; 9 bases are shared with TRBD1. The CDR3 runs 16 residues. Germline V CDR1 and CDR2: MGHRA, YSYEKL. The CDR3 sequence is CASNHLLQGADSPLHF. The CDR3 coding sequence is TGTGCCAGCAACCACCTCCTACAGGGGGCGGATTCACCCCTCCACTTT.

Note on this clonotype: At one end, the junction sequence differs from germline, possibly due to a read error. The rearrangement joins TRBV5-1 to TRBJ2-5; weak D call: TRBD2 (6 bases). This CDR3 has 21 residues. In germline, CDR1 is SGHRS, CDR2 YFSETQ. The CDR3 reads CTSSFAALTGERKGWQETQYF. The CDR3 DNA is TGCACCAGCAGCTTTGCAGCTCTAACGGGAGAGCGTAAAGGGTGGCAAGAGACCCAGTACTTC.

This chain uses TRBV2 with TRBJ2-1; D is perhaps TRBD1 or TRBD2 (5 bases each). The CDR3 is made up of 12 amino acids. Germline CDR1 SNHLY, CDR2 FYNNEI. CDR3 protein: CASSTEEDEQFF. The CDR3 coding sequence is TGTGCTAGTTCGACAGAGGAGGATGAGCAGTTCTTC.

The chain recombines TRBV4-3 with TRBJ2-7; possible D gene TRBD2, 6 bases. In germline, CDR1 is LGHNA, CDR2 YSLEER. CDR3 size: 15 residues. CDR3 in DNA: TGCGCAAGCTGCCAAGATCGGGAGACTCCCCACGAGCAGTACTTC. This gives the protein CASCQDRETPHEQYF.

Of note for this clonotype: In this CDR3 the conserved last residue, phenylalanine or tryptophan, is missing, so a read error is likely. The rearrangement uses TRBV12-3 or TRBV12-4 and TRBJ1-2; possibly TRBD1 for D (6 bases). This CDR3 has 13 amino acids. V dropped 3 bases and J dropped 10 bases, with 15 bases sitting between them. The DNA for the CDR3 is TGTGCCAGCAGTTTGAGGGGGGCGGGGGACTACACCTTA. The encoded protein is CASSLRGAGDYTL.

This chain joins TRBV11-1 and TRBJ2-5; TRBD1 aligns across 7 bases. The V and J ends lost 8 bases and 5 bases, in that order; junction bases with no gene match: 11. Germline values: CDR1 SGHAT, CDR2 FQDESV (reference sequence). The CDR3 loop spans 14 amino acids. The CDR3 region is CASCGQVGVETQYF. DNA of the CDR3: TGTGCCAGCTGTGGACAGGTGGGAGTGGAGACCCAGTACTTC.